The clone carrying this T cell receptor beta chain has just a few counts. The data were obtained in a study of identical twins. MiXCR was run by TCRdb on the 5' RACE reads, yielding one entry per CDR3 protein. The table includes 260,000 or so distinct CDR3 sequences, 7.5% detected once. Trimming pared 3 bases from V and 1 base from J, leaving 7 bases between. There are 13 residues in the CDR3. Germline V gene lookup returns CDR1 LGHDT and CDR2 YNNKEL (reference sequence). These same data were also listed under a study on yellow fever vaccine responses in identical twins.

This chain links TRBV3-1 with TRBJ2-7; D uncertain. This TCR came from a woman aged 18-29 years in good health. The sample consisted of CD8+ T cells sorted from blood. The DNA of the CDR3 is TGTGCCAGCAGCCACAGCCATTCCTACGAGCAGTACTTC. Its protein is CASSHSHSYEQYF.